This TCR beta chain came from a study of control samples from healthy donors and cancer patients. The assay was immunoSEQ multiplex PCR, and TCRdb's table has in-frame clones only and misses some. The data contain around 130,000 clones, approximately 88% of them singletons. The V segment lost 4 bases and the J segment 2 bases; nucleotides outside the gene matches: 11. The CDR3 contains 18 residues. Per the germline V gene, CDR1 is SNHLY and CDR2 is FYNNEI. The sequenced sample was blood. V usage is TRBV2 and J usage is TRBJ2-7; 13 bases line up with TRBD2. The sequence was obtained from a man aged 45-60 years in good health. This chain's CDR3 is CASSVFAKTSGGPYEQYF. The DNA for the CDR3 is TGTGCCAGCAGTGTGTTTGCCAAGACTAGCGGGGGGCCCTACGAGCAGTACTTC.